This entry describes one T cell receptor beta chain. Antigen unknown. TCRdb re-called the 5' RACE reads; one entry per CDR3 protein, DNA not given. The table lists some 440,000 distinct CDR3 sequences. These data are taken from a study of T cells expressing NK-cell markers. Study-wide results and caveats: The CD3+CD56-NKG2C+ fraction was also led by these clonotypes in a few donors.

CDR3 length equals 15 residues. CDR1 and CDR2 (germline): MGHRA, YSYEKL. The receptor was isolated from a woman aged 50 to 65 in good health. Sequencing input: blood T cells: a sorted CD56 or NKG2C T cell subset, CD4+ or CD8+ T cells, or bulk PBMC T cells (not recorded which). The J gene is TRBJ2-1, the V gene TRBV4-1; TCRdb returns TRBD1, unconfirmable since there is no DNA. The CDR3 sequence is CASSQGRGINNEQFF.